This T cell receptor beta chain is drawn from a study of shared clonotypes between healthy human individuals. Whole-study results and caveats: Some naive CD4 clonotypes, roughly 4.5%, turned up in common across several donors. In contrast to clonotypes shared by all four donors, non-shared clonotypes had lower generation probabilities.

Concerning this clone itself: As yet, its antigen is unknown.

Several immunoSEQ plates held equal portions of the genomic DNA taken from each subset. The table came from immunoSEQ multiplex PCR; TCRdb's copy has only in-frame clones and leaves some out. Of about 2,500,000 clones in the sample, roughly 92% were seen once. CDR1 is SEHNR and CDR2 is FQNEAQ in the germline V gene (reference sequence). The CDR3 totals 13 residues. V shed 1 base and J shed 5 bases, with 7 bases lying between them. The gene calls are TRBV7-9 and TRBJ2-3, with D unclear. What was sequenced was naive CD4+ T cells sorted from blood. Subset in this sample: CD45RA+ positively selected. This receptor was identified in a man aged 18 to 30 in good health. The CDR3, as DNA: TGTGCCAGCAGCTTAGTGGGTTTAGATACGCAGTATTTT. This translates into CASSLVGLDTQYF. Combining the CDR3 with reference TRBV7-9 and TRBJ2-3 gives the whole variable domain DTGVSQNPRHKITKRGQNVTFRCDPISEHNRLYWYRQTLGQGPEFLTYFQNEAQLEKSRLLSDRFSAERPKGSFSTLEIQRTEQGDSAMYLCASSLVGLDTQYFGPGTRLTVL.